The rows below give T cell receptor beta chains drawn from one sample of a study of blood T cell repertoires in COVID-19. The table came from immunoSEQ multiplex PCR; TCRdb's copy has only in-frame clones and leaves some out. This sample has about 200,000 clones, with 85% found just once. Sequences were obtained from peripheral blood. These receptors originate from a man in his sixties with COVID-19, enrolled during active disease. The CDR3 runs from the conserved cysteine through the conserved F or W. D genes are given only for firm matches. Part of the rows lack a size; the others show once, few, many or a class for expanded clones.

j_call,clone_size,d_call,v_call,cdr3_nt,cdr3_aa
TRBJ1-2,-,-,TRBV6-2/TRBV6-3,TGTGCCAGCAGTAACGACAGGTCAGGCTATGGCTACACCTTC,CASSNDRSGYGYTF
TRBJ2-1,-,TRBD2,TRBV5-1,TGCGCCAGCAGCTCCTCAGAAGCGGGAGCAGCTGAGCAGTTCTTC,CASSSSEAGAAEQFF
TRBJ2-5,-,-,TRBV5-1,TGCGCCAGCAGCGGTGCCAGGTACCAAGAGACCCAGTACTTC,CASSGARYQETQYF
TRBJ2-2,once,-,TRBV2,TGTGCCAGCAGTAGCGGGACAGGGAACACCGGGGAGCTGTTTTTT,CASSSGTGNTGELFF
TRBJ2-1,-,-,TRBV2,TGTGCCAGCAGTGAACTGCCAGGGGATGAGCAGTTCTTC,CASSELPGDEQFF
TRBJ1-1,-,-,TRBV30,TGTGCCTGGAGTGTAGGTGAGGGCACTGAAGCTTTCTTT,CAWSVGEGTEAFF
TRBJ2-1,-,TRBD1,TRBV7-2,TGTGCCAGCAGCTTAGCTACCGGGACAGGCTTCAATGAGCAGTTCTTC,CASSLATGTGFNEQFF
TRBJ1-1,once,-,TRBV6-4,TGTGCCAGCAGTGACGGGGGCCACACTGAAGCTTTCTTT,CASSDGGHTEAFF
TRBJ2-5,-,TRBD2,TRBV7-9,TGTGCCATCGCCCCCGGGGGGCAAGAGACCCAGTACTTC,CAIAPGGQETQYF
TRBJ1-1,-,TRBD1,TRBV14,TGTGCCAGCAGCCGCAACCCAGGGGGCACTGAAGCTTTCTTT,CASSRNPGGTEAFF
TRBJ2-4,-,-,TRBV28,TGTGCCACCGACCCCGGACTTTTTAACATTCAGTACTTC,CATDPGLFNIQYF
TRBJ1-4,once,-,TRBV5-1,TGCGCCAGCAGCTCTACAACAGGGAGGGAAGGCAGACTGTTTTTT,CASSSTTGREGRLFF
TRBJ2-3,-,TRBD2,TRBV18,TGTGCCAGCTCACCACTGCGACCCGGGACTAGCGGGAGCACAGATACGCAGTATTTT,CASSPLRPGTSGSTDTQYF
TRBJ1-5,-,-,TRBV2,TGTGCCAGCAACAACGCGGGGAATCAGCCCCAGCATTTT,CASNNAGNQPQHF
TRBJ1-2,-,TRBD1,TRBV14,TGTGCCAGCAGCCAAGGACAGGGCTACCGCTACACCTTC,CASSQGQGYRYTF
TRBJ1-2,few,-,TRBV12-3/TRBV12-4,TGTGCCAGCAGTTCTGGAGGGAGTGGCTACACCTTC,CASSSGGSGYTF
TRBJ2-3,-,-,TRBV4-1,TGCGCCAGCACCTCCAACCCCAGGGGGGCAGATACGCAGTATTTT,CASTSNPRGADTQYF
TRBJ2-7,-,-,TRBV19,TGTGCCAGTAGTATATTAGGCGGGATCGACAGCCCCTACGAGCAGTACTTC,CASSILGGIDSPYEQYF
TRBJ2-2,-,TRBD1,TRBV7-8,TGTGCCACCGGGGACAGGGGAAGCACCGGGGAGCTGTTTTTT,CATGDRGSTGELFF
TRBJ1-6,-,-,TRBV11-2,TGTGCCAGCAGCTTGGGGGGTTTCTATAATTCACCCCTCCACTTT,CASSLGGFYNSPLHF
TRBJ1-1,-,TRBD1,TRBV5-1,TGCGCCAGCAGCGGCCGACAGGGAGGAGGCACTGAAGCTTTCTTT,CASSGRQGGGTEAFF
TRBJ2-6,-,-,TRBV9,TGTGCCAGCAGCCCCGCCGGGACCAACGTCCTGACTTTC,CASSPAGTNVLTF
TRBJ1-2,-,TRBD1,TRBV12-5,TGTGCTAGTGGTGAGGGACAGGGTTTCTTCAACGACTATGGCTACACCTTC,CASGEGQGFFNDYGYTF
TRBJ2-6,-,-,TRBV5-8,TGTGCCAGCAGCAGCCCAGGTTTCCGTCTTGGGGCCAACGTCCTGACTTTC,CASSSPGFRLGANVLTF
TRBJ1-1,-,TRBD1,TRBV30,TGTGCCTGGAGGACAGGGGGCACTGAAGCTTTCTTT,CAWRTGGTEAFF
TRBJ2-3,-,TRBD2,TRBV19,TGTGCCAGTAGTACCCCCGGGGGGGGAGATACGCAGTATTTT,CASSTPGGGDTQYF
TRBJ2-6,-,-,TRBV11-2,TGTGCCAGCAGCTTCAGGGTTCTTGGGGCCAACGTCCTGACTTTC,CASSFRVLGANVLTF
TRBJ2-3,-,-,TRBV12-3/TRBV12-4,TGTGCCAGCCGGGGGAGTGGGACAGATACGCAGTATTTT,CASRGSGTDTQYF
TRBJ1-4,-,-,TRBV28,TGTGCCAGCAGTCCCCGCCCCGGGATTAATGAAAAACTGTTTTTT,CASSPRPGINEKLFF
TRBJ2-1,once,-,TRBV5-1,TGCGCCAGCAGCTTGCGAGTCAATGAGCAGTTCTTC,CASSLRVNEQFF
TRBJ2-1,-,TRBD2,TRBV18,TGTGCCAGCTCACCGGGCTCTAGCGGGACAGTAGATGAGCAGTTCTTC,CASSPGSSGTVDEQFF
TRBJ1-4,-,TRBD1,TRBV30,TGTGCCTGGAGGGGACAGTGGGGTGAAAAACTGTTTTTT,CAWRGQWGEKLFF
TRBJ1-2,-,-,TRBV3-1/TRBV3-2,TGTGCCAGCAGCCAAGGCGGTGCCAGCTCCGTTCGCGGCTACACCTTC,CASSQGGASSVRGYTF
TRBJ1-5,-,-,TRBV2,TGTGCCAGCACCCAGACAGGTAATAGCAATCAGCCCCAGCATTTT,CASTQTGNSNQPQHF
TRBJ2-3,-,-,TRBV3-1/TRBV3-2,TGTGCCAGCAGCCAAGATCTTGGAGATAACACAGATACGCAGTATTTT,CASSQDLGDNTDTQYF
TRBJ2-2,-,TRBD1,TRBV2,TGTGCCAGCAGTGAATTTCCAGGGGGCTCATCCGGGGAGCTGTTTTTT,CASSEFPGGSSGELFF
TRBJ2-5,-,TRBD2,TRBV28,TGTGCCAGCAGCTTGGGCGGGAGAGAGACCCAGTACTTC,CASSLGGRETQYF
TRBJ1-2,-,-,TRBV7-9,TGTGCCAGCAGCGGGACCAGGGGACCCTCCTATGGCTACACCTTC,CASSGTRGPSYGYTF
TRBJ2-5,few,TRBD1,TRBV2,TGTGCCAGCAGAGGGGACAGGGGTCTTGAAGAGACCCAGTACTTC,CASRGDRGLEETQYF
TRBJ2-2,-,TRBD2,TRBV4-1,TGCGCCAGCAGCCACCGTCCCATCAGCGGGAGGGAAGGGGAGCTGTTTTTT,CASSHRPISGREGELFF
TRBJ2-4,few,-,TRBV2,TGTGCCAGCAGCGAGGGGGGGCCAAGTCGTCAGTACTTC,CASSEGGPSRQYF